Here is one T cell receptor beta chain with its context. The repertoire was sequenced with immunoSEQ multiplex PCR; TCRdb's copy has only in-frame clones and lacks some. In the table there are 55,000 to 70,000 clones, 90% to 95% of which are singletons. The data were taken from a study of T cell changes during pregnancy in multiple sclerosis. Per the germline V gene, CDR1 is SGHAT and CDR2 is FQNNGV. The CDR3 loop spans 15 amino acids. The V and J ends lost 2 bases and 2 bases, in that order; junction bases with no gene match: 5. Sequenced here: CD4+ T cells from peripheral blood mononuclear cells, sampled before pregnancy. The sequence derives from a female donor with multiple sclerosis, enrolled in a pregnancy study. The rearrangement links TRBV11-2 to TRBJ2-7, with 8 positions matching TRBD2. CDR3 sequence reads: CASSLTGGDAYEQYF. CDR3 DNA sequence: TGTGCCAGCAGCTTAACGGGGGGGGACGCCTACGAGCAGTACTTC.